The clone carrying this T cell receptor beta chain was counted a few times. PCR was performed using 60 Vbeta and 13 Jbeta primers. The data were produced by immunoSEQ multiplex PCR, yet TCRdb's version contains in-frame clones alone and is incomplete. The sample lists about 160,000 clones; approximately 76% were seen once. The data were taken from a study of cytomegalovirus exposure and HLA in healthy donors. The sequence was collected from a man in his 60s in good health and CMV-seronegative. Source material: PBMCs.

CDR3 nucleotide sequence: TGCAGTGCCGGGACAGGGGGGGCCCAGTACTTC. Its translation: CSAGTGGAQYF. The chain is built from TRBV20-1 and TRBJ2-5, with 11 positions matching TRBD1. The V gene's germline CDR1 is DFQATT and CDR2 SNEGSKA (reference sequence). This CDR3 region has 11 residues. V lost 6 bases to trimming and J lost 9 bases; unmatched junction nucleotides: 3.